The source of this T cell receptor beta chain is a study of Ad26.COV2.S vaccination and SARS-CoV-2 variants. On the study more broadly: Ad26.COV2.S given intramuscularly, once or twice 56 days apart. Study findings and constraints: Substantial response breadth was reportedly seen for spike-specific CD8+ and CD4+ T cells after vaccination. Vaccinated individuals (as opposed to placebo recipients) had higher spike-specific TCR breadth.

A word on this clone: Its specificity is unknown.

Libraries were prepared by immunoSEQ multiplex PCR; TCRdb keeps only in-frame clonotypes and omits some of them. The data show nearly 400,000 clones, with roughly 90% seen just once and over 1.5% held by the top ten. Regarding treatment: roughly 19 received Ad26.COV2.S at low or high dose, single or two shots; about 5 received placebo; per-sample allocation not given. Sampling happened 63 days after the first vaccine or placebo injection. The individual, an adult aged 18-55 years, was a donor in Boston. Sample: peripheral blood, taken in a trial of Ad26.COV2.S vaccine versus placebo. This receptor was identified in a person aged 18-60 years who received the Ad26.COV2.S COVID-19 vaccine or a placebo.

CDR3 nucleotides: TGTGCCAGCAGCAGAGGTGTTGAGAATGAAAAACTGTTTTTT. Translation: CASSRGVENEKLFF. The chain carries TRBV11-2 and TRBJ1-4, with D unclear. V was cut by 5 bases and J by 5 bases, with 12 bases left in between. The CDR3 sequence is 14 residues long. Germline CDR1 is SGHAT and CDR2 is FQNNGV. Looking up the rest from reference TRBV11-2 and TRBJ1-4 gives the full variable domain: EAGVAQSPRYKIIEKRQSVAFWCNPISGHATLYWYQQILGQGPKLLIQFQNNGVVDDSQLPKDRFSAERLKGVDSTLKIQPAKLEDSAVYLCASSRGVENEKLFFGSGTQLSVL.